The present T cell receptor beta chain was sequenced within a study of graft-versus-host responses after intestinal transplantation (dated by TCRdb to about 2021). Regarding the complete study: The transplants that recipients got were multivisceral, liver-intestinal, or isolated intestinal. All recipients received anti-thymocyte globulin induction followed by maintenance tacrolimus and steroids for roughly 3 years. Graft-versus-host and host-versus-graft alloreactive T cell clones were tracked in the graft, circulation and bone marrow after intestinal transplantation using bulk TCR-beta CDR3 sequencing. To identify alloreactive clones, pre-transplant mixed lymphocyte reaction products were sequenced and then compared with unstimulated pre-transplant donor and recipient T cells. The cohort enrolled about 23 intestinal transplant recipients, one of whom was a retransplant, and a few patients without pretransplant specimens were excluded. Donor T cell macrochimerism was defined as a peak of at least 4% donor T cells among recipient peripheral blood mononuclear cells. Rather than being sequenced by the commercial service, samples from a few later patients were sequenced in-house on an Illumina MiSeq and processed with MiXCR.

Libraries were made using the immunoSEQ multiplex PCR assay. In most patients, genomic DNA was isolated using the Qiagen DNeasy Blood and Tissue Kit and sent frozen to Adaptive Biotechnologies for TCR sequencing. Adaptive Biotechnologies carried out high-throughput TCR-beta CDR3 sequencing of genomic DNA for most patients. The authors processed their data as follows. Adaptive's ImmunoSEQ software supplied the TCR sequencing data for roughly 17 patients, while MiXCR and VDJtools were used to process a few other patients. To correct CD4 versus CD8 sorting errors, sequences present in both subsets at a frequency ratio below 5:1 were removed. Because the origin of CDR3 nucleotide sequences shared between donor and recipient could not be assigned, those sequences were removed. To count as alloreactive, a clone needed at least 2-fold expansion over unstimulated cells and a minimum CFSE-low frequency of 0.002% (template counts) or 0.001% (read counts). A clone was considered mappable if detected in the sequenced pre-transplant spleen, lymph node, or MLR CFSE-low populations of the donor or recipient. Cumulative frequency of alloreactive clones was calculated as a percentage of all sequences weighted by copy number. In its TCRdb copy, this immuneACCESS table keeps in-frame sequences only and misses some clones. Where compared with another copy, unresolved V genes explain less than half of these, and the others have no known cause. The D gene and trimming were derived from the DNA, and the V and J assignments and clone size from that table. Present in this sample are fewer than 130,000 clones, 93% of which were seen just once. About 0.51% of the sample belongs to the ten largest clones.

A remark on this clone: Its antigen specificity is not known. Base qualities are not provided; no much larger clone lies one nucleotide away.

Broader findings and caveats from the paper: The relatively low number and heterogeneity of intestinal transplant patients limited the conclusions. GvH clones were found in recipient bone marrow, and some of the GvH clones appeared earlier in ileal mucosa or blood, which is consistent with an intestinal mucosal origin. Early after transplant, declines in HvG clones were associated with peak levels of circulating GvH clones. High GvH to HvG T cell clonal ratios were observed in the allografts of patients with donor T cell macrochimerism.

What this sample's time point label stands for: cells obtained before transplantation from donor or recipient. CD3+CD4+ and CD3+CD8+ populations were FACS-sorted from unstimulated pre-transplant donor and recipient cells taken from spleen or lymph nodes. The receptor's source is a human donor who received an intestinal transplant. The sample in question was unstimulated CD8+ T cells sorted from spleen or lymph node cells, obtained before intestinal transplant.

DNA sequence: TGTGCCAGCAGCCCTATGGACGGGTCCTACGAGCAGTACTTC. Translated, this gives CASSPMDGSYEQYF. In this chain, TRBV7-6 is recombined with TRBJ2-7; no D segment can be confidently identified. The germline V gene yields SGHVS for CDR1 and FNYEAQ for CDR2. The CDR3 spans 14 residues, from the cysteine through the phenylalanine. Just the 42-base CDR3 DNA is kept, in frame starting at base 1. V and J are truncated by 5 bases and 1 base respectively, leaving an intervening sequence of 12 bases.